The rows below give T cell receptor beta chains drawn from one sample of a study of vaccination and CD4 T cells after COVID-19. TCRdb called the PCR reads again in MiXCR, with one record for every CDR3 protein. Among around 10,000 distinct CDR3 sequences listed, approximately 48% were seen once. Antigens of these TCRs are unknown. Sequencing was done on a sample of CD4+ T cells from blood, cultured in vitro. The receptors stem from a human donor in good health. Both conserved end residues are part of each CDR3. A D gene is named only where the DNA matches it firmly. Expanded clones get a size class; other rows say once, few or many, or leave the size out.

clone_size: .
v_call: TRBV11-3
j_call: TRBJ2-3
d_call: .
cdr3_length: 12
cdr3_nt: TGTGCCAGCAGCGCAGGGGCCGATACGCAGTATTTT
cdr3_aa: CASSAGADTQYF

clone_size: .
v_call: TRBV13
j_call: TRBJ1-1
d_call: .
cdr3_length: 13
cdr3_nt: TGTGCCAGCCTCCGACAGGTCGACACTGAAGCTTTCTTT
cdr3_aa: CASLRQVDTEAFF

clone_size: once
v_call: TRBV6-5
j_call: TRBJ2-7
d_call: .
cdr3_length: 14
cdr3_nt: TGTGCCAGCAGTTACTCGGGCTCCTCCTACGAGCAGTACTTC
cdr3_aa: CASSYSGSSYEQYF

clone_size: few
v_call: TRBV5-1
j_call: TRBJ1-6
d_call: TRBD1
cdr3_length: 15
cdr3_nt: TGCGCCAGCAGCTTTGGACAGGGGAAGAGTTCACCCCTCCACTTT
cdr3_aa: CASSFGQGKSSPLHF

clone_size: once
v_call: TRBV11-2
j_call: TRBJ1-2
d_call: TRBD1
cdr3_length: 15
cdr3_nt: TGTGCCAGCAGCTTAGCCTCGGGACAGTCCTATGGCTACACCTTC
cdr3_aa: CASSLASGQSYGYTF

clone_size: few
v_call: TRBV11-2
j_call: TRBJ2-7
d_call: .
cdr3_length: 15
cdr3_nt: TGTGCCAGCAGCCGAAACCGGGACTCACCCTACGAGCAGTACTTC
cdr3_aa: CASSRNRDSPYEQYF

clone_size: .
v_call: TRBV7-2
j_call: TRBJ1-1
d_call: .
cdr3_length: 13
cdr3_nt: TGTGCCAGCAGCATCCGACAGAGCACTGAAGCTTTCTTT
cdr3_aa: CASSIRQSTEAFF

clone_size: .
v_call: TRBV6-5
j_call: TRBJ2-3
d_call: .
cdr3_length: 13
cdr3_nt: TGTGCCAGCAGTTACTTCGGGGCAGATACGCAGTATTTT
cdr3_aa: CASSYFGADTQYF

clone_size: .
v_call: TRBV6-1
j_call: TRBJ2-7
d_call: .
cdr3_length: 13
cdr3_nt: TGTGCCAGCAGCCGGACTATCTCCTACGAGCAGTACTTC
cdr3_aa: CASSRTISYEQYF

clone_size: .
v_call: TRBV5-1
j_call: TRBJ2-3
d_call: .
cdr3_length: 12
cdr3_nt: TGCGCCAGCAGAAAGCCGCGGGATACGCAGTATTTT
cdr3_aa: CASRKPRDTQYF

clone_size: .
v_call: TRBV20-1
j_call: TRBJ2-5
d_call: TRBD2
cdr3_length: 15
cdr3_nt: TGCAGTGCTAGAGTGTTCGGGGGGGATCGAGAGACCCAGTACTTC
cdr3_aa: CSARVFGGDRETQYF

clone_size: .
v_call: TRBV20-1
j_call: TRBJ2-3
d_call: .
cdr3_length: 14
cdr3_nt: TGCAGTGCTAGAGTCCGGGATCCCACAGATACGCAGTATTTT
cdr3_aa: CSARVRDPTDTQYF

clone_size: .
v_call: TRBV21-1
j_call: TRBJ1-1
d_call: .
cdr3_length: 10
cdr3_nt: TGTGCCAGCAGCACAGGGGAAGCTTTCTTT
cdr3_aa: CASSTGEAFF

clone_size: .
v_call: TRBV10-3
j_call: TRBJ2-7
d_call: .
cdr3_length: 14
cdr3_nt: TGTGCCATCAGTGAGTCATGGGGGGCCTACGAGCAGTACTTC
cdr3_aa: CAISESWGAYEQYF

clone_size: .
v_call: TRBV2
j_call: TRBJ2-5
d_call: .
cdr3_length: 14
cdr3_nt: TGTGCCAGTCGGCGTAGCGGCCTGCAAGAGACCCAGTACTTC
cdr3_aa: CASRRSGLQETQYF

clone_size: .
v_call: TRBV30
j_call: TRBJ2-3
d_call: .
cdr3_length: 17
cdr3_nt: TGTGCCTGGGGACGAGGGGCGGCGGCCGAAAGCACAGATACGCAGTATTTT
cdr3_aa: CAWGRGAAAESTDTQYF

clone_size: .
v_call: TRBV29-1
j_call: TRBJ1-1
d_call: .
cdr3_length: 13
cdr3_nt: TGCAGCGTTTCAGGGAGTTTCAACACTGAAGCTTTCTTT
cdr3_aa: CSVSGSFNTEAFF

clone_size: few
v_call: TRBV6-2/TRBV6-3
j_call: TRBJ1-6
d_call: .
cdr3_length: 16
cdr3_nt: TGTGCCAGCAGCAAACTGAGTCCCATCTATAATTCACCCCTCCACTTT
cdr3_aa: CASSKLSPIYNSPLHF

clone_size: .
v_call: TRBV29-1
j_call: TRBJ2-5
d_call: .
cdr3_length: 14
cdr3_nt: TGCAGCGTTGGAGGGGGGTTGGGCCAAGAGACCCAGTACTTC
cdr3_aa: CSVGGGLGQETQYF

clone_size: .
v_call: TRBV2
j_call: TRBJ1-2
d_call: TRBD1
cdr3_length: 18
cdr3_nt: TGTGCCAGCAGCGCCGTCCGCGTGTCTCAACAGGGGGTTGCAGGCTACACCTTC
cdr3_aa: CASSAVRVSQQGVAGYTF

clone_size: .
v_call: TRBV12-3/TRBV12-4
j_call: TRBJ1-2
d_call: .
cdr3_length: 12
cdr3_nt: TGTGCCAGCAGTTCGTGGACTAAAGGCTACACCTTC
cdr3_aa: CASSSWTKGYTF

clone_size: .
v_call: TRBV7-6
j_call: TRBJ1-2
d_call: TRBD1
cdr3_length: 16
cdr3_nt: TGTGCCAGCAGTGCCGAGCGGGGATCGACAGGGGATGGCTACACCTTC
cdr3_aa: CASSAERGSTGDGYTF

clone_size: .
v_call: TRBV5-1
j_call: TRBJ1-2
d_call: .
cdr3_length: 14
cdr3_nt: TGCGCCAGCAGCTCGTGGTGGGACCAAAGGGACTACACCTTC
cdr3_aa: CASSSWWDQRDYTF

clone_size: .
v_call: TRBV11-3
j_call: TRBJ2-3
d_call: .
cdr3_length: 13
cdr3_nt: TGTGCCAGCAGAAAGAGAGTGACAGATACGCAGTATTTT
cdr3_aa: CASRKRVTDTQYF

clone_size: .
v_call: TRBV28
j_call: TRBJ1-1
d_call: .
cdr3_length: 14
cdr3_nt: TGTGCCAGCAGTCCTCCCTCGTGGAACACTGAAGCTTTCTTT
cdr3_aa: CASSPPSWNTEAFF

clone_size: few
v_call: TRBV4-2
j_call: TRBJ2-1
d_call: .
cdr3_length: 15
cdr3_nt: TGTGCCAGCAGCCAACTCCTCTGGGTCCCCAATGAGCAGTTCTTC
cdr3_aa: CASSQLLWVPNEQFF

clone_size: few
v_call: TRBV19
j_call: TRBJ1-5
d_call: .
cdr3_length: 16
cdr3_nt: TGTGCCAGTAGTATGGGCCCGACACTCGAAGGTCAGCCCCAGCATTTT
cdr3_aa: CASSMGPTLEGQPQHF

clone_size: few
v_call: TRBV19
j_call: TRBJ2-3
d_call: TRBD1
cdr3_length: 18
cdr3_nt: TGTGCCAGTAGTATCATCCTAACAGGGGGCCCTAGCACAGATACGCAGTATTTT
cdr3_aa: CASSIILTGGPSTDTQYF

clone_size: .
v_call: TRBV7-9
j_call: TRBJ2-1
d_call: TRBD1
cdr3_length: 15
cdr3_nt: TGTGCCAGCAGCCGGGGACAGGGGGCTTACAATGAGCAGTTCTTC
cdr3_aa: CASSRGQGAYNEQFF

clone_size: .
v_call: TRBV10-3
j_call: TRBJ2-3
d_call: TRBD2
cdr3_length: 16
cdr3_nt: TGTGCCATCAGTACCAGCGGGGGGGGCGATCGGGATACGCAGTATTTT
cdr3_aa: CAISTSGGGDRDTQYF

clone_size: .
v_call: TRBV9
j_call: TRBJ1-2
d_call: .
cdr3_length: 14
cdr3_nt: TGTGCCAGCAGCGTTGAACAGGGAGGTTTTGGCTACACCTTC
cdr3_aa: CASSVEQGGFGYTF

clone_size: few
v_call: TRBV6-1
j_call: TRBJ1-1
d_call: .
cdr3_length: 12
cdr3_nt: TGTGCCAGCAGTGACAGATACACTGAAGCTTTCTTT
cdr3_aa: CASSDRYTEAFF

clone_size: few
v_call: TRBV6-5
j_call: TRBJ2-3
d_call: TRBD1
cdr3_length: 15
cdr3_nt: TGTGCCAGCAGTTACCCACCGACAGGGCCGGGTACGCAGTATTTT
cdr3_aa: CASSYPPTGPGTQYF

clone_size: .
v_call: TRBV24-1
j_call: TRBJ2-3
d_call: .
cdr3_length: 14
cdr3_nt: TGTGCCACCAGTGACCCATCGAGCACAGATACGCAGTATTTT
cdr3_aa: CATSDPSSTDTQYF

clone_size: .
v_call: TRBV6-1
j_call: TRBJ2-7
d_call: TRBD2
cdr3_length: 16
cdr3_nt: TGTGCCAGCAGTCAACGACTAGCGGGGGGAAGCTACGAGCAGTACTTC
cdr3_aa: CASSQRLAGGSYEQYF

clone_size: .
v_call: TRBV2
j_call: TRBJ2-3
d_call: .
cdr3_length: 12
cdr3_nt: TGTGCCAGCACAGGCAGCACAGATACGCAGTATTTT
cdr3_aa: CASTGSTDTQYF

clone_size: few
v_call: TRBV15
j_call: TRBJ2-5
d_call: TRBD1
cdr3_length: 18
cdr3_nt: TGTGCCACCAGCAGGCCGGGACAGGGAATTCGGGTAGCAGAGACCCAGTACTTC
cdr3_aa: CATSRPGQGIRVAETQYF

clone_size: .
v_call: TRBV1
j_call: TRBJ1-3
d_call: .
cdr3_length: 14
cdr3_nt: TGCACCAGCAGCCAAGGGGACAGGGTCGCCACCATATATTTT
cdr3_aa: CTSSQGDRVATIYF

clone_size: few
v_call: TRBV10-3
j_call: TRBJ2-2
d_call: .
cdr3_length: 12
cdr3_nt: TGTGCCATCAGAGATCACACCGGGGAGCTGTTTTTT
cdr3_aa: CAIRDHTGELFF